The 9 T cell receptor beta chains below all came from one sample that was sequenced in a study of blood T cell repertoires in COVID-19. Data came from immunoSEQ multiplex PCR; TCRdb stores just in-frame clones and leaves some out. This table has some 430,000 clones, 90% appearing once. The specimen sequenced was PBMCs or T cells enriched from blood (not recorded which). Receptors were obtained from a man aged 18 to 35 who had recovered from COVID-19.

The rearrangement links TRBV7-9 to TRBJ1-1, with D possibly TRBD1 on 5 matching bases. Germline V gene data show CDR1 as SEHNR and CDR2 as FQNEAQ (reference sequence). V dropped 2 bases and J dropped 8 bases, with 9 bases sitting between them. The CDR3 is 12 amino acids. CDR3 sequence: CASSLRQSEAFF. The DNA of the CDR3 is TGTGCCAGCAGCTTAAGACAGTCGGAAGCTTTCTTT.

This chain uses TRBV24-1 with TRBJ1-6; TRBD1 might be the D (5 bases). V was cut by 5 bases and J by 7 bases, with 14 bases left in between. CDR1 is KGHDR and CDR2 is SFDVKD in the germline V gene. This CDR3 region has 15 residues. The CDR3 sequence is CATSGLGGDNSPLHF. The DNA of the CDR3 is TGTGCCACCAGTGGTCTGGGGGGGGACAATTCACCCCTCCACTTT.

The rearrangement uses TRBV7-6 and TRBJ1-5; a possible D gene is TRBD1 (5 bases). There are 13 residues in the CDR3. Trimming stripped 5 bases from V and 6 bases from J, with 11 bases between. Germline-derived CDR1 and CDR2 are SGHVS and FNYEAQ. The CDR3 protein is CASSRDRSQPQHF. The DNA of the CDR3 is TGTGCCAGCAGCCGCGACAGATCTCAGCCCCAGCATTTT.

V is TRBV27 and J is TRBJ1-2, with a tentative D call TRBD1 (5 bases). V was cut by 6 bases and J by 0 bases, with 17 bases left in between. The CDR3 totals 16 residues. Germline V gene sequence: CDR1 MNHEY, CDR2 SMNVEV (reference sequence). The CDR3 nucleotides read TGTGCCAGCAGCTCAATCCCCACAGGAACTAACTATGGCTACACCTTC. This translates into CASSSIPTGTNYGYTF.

Remarks on this clone: Other DNA variants within this sample encode the same CDR3. This chain joins TRBV19 and TRBJ1-2; possibly TRBD1 for D (6 bases). V lost 3 bases and J lost 4, with 9 bases in between. Per germline, CDR1 LNHDA and CDR2 SQIVND (reference sequence). The CDR3 runs to 13 residues. The chain's CDR3 is CASSIDRSYGYTF. The CDR3, as DNA: TGTGCCAGTAGTATTGACAGGAGCTATGGCTACACCTTC. Combining the CDR3 with reference TRBV19 and TRBJ1-2 gives the whole variable domain DGGITQSPKYLFRKEGQNVTLSCEQNLNHDAMYWYRQDPGQGLRLIYYSQIVNDFQKGDIAEGYSVSREKKESFPLTVTSAQKNPTAFYLCASSIDRSYGYTFGSGTRLTVV.

The chain recombines TRBV9 with TRBJ2-4; 7 bases match TRBD1. Losses at the gene ends were 3 bases for V and 4 bases for J; bases not matched to a gene: 4. Per the germline V gene, CDR1 is SGDLS and CDR2 is YYNGEE. There are 14 residues in the CDR3. CDR3: CASSAGTAKNIQYF. The CDR3 DNA is TGTGCCAGCAGCGCGGGGACAGCAAAAAACATTCAGTACTTC. Full variable domain (outside the CDR3, taken from reference TRBV9 and TRBJ2-4): DSGVTQTPKHLITATGQRVTLRCSPRSGDLSVYWYQQSLDQGLQFLIQYYNGEERAKGNILERFSAQQFPDLHSELNLSSLELGDSALYFCASSAGTAKNIQYFGAGTRLSVL.

The CDR3 nucleotides read TGCAGCGTTCCCGGGACAGCTGTTGAAGCTTTCTTT. It is translated as CSVPGTAVEAFF. V is TRBV29-1 and J is TRBJ1-1; 7 positions agree with TRBD1. This CDR3 comprises 12 residues. Looked up from germline, CDR1 is SQVTM and CDR2 is ANQGSEA. V lost 5 bases, J lost 7 bases, and 7 bases stayed unmatched.

The chain uses TRBV18 and TRBJ1-6; tentative D call: TRBD1 (6 bases). The CDR3 has 14 residues. Germline V gene sequence: CDR1 KGHSH, CDR2 LQKENI. Trimming cost V 1 base and J 9 bases, with 10 bases left between them. The CDR3 loop reads CASSPLRDTSPLHF. As DNA, the CDR3 is TGTGCCAGCTCACCACTCCGGGACACTTCACCCCTCCACTTT.

The chain links TRBV10-2 to TRBJ1-2; 9 positions match TRBD1. The J segment lost 4 bases and the V segment lost 2 bases, leaving 2 bases of the junction unmatched. Per germline, CDR1 WSHSY and CDR2 SAAADI. The CDR3 is 14 residues long. DNA for the CDR3: TGCGCCAGCAGTGAGGCGGACAGGGGCTATGGCTACACCTTC. This translates into CASSEADRGYGYTF.